These 18 T cell receptor beta chains share one sample of origin, sequenced in a study of cytomegalovirus exposure and HLA in healthy donors. TCRdb's table, derived via immunoSEQ multiplex PCR, lists solely in-frame clones and lacks some. The data contain about 250,000 clones, less than 90% of them singletons. The source material was PBMCs. These receptors were obtained from a man younger than 30 in good health and CMV-seropositive.

The chain couples TRBV5-1 to TRBJ1-1; TRBD1 might be the D (5 bases). Germline-derived CDR1 and CDR2 are SGHRS and YFSETQ. Trimming stripped 1 base from V and 1 base from J, with 14 bases between. The CDR3 runs to 16 residues. CDR3 sequence (DNA): TGCGCCAGCAGCTTGATTCCAAGGGGACCGAACACTGAAGCTTTCTTT. It specifies CASSLIPRGPNTEAFF.

The chain joins TRBV7-9 to TRBJ2-7; 7 positions match TRBD2. V trimming: 0 bases; J trimming: 4 bases; junction bases outside the gene matches: 6. The CDR3 covers 15 residues. Germline V lookup: CDR1 SEHNR, CDR2 FQNEAQ (reference sequence). The CDR3: CASSLAGGHRYEQYF. The CDR3 nucleotides are TGTGCCAGCAGCTTAGCGGGAGGGCACAGGTACGAGCAGTACTTC.

This clone is a singleton in its sample. CDR3 nucleotides: TGCGCCAGCAGCTTGGACCTGGCCCAGGGCTACGAGCAGTACTTC. It codes for CASSLDLAQGYEQYF. The chain employs TRBV5-1 and TRBJ2-7; D may be TRBD1 (5 bases). The germline V and J ends were trimmed by 0 bases and 3 bases, with 13 bases remaining between them. Per the germline V gene, CDR1 is SGHRS and CDR2 is YFSETQ. CDR3 size: 15 residues.

The gene calls are TRBV29-1 and TRBJ2-7, with a weak D call TRBD2 (5 bases). The germline CDR1 and CDR2 sequences are SQVTM and ANQGSEA. This CDR3 contains 13 residues. The V and J ends lost 7 bases and 2 bases respectively, with 15 bases between them. The DNA of the CDR3 is TGCAGCGCGGGATCCACTTACACCTACGAGCAGTACTTC. This codes for CSAGSTYTYEQYF.

The chain is built from TRBV29-1 and TRBJ1-1; no firm D call. Trimming left V 0 bases short and J 5 bases short, with 13 bases between. The germline gives CDR1 SQVTM, CDR2 ANQGSEA. This CDR3 is 14 amino acids long. CDR3 bases: TGCAGCGTTGAAGATCCGCTTGGCTGGACTGAAGCTTTCTTT. Amino acid sequence: CSVEDPLGWTEAFF.

This clone has a handful of counts. The rearrangement joins TRBV5-6 to TRBJ2-7; weak D call: TRBD1 (6 bases). Trimming shortened V by 4 bases and J by 7 bases, and 18 bases separated the two germline ends. The V gene's germline CDR1 is SGHDT and CDR2 YYEEEE. This CDR3 region has 14 residues. The CDR3 sequence: CASSTRDTEGEQYF. The CDR3 bases are TGTGCCAGCAGCACCCGGGACACCGAGGGGGAGCAGTACTTC.

The chain carries TRBV11-2 and TRBJ2-7; a possible D gene is TRBD2 (5 bases). Trimming shortened V by 5 bases and J by 3 bases, and 11 bases separated the two germline ends. The V gene's germline CDR1 is SGHAT and CDR2 FQNNGV. The CDR3 sequence is 13 residues long. The CDR3 loop reads CASSRRRGYEQYF. The DNA of the CDR3 is TGTGCCAGCAGCCGCCGACGGGGCTACGAGCAGTACTTC.

To note about this clone: The sample carries other DNA sequences with the same CDR3. V usage is TRBV9 and J usage is TRBJ2-7; perhaps TRBD1 as D (5 bases). Germline V gene lookup returns CDR1 SGDLS and CDR2 YYNGEE. The CDR3 contains 15 residues. V lost 0 bases to trimming and J lost 1 base, with 11 bases between them. CDR3 region: CASSVGQGLSYEQYF. The CDR3 DNA follows: TGTGCCAGCAGCGTAGGGCAGGGCCTATCCTACGAGCAGTACTTC.

The chain is built from TRBV6-5 and TRBJ1-4; the D is unclear. This CDR3 comprises 14 residues. Germline loops: CDR1 MNHEY, CDR2 SVGAGI. V was cut by 4 bases and J by 7 bases, with 13 bases left in between. The CDR3 spells CASSSGPWGEKLFF. CDR3 coding DNA: TGTGCCAGCAGTTCCGGGCCCTGGGGTGAAAAACTGTTTTTT.

V gene TRBV11-2 combines with J gene TRBJ1-2; 8 positions agree with TRBD1. The trim removed 5 bases at V and 4 bases at J, leaving 12 bases unmatched. The V gene's germline CDR1 is SGHAT and CDR2 FQNNGV. The CDR3 has 16 residues. The CDR3 sequence: CASSPIRQGIGYGYTF. In nucleotides, the CDR3 is TGTGCCAGCAGCCCAATTCGACAGGGGATAGGCTATGGCTACACCTTC.

The V and J genes are TRBV25-1 and TRBJ1-2; perhaps TRBD1 as D (5 bases). The CDR3 has 15 amino acids. Germline CDR1 reads MGHDK; CDR2 reads SYGVNS. Trimming cost V 1 base and J 4 bases, with 13 bases left between them. CDR3 protein: CASSESGRGSYGYTF. CDR3 DNA sequence: TGTGCCAGCAGTGAATCAGGGAGAGGATCCTATGGCTACACCTTC.

This clone was counted only a few times. This chain links TRBV5-1 with TRBJ2-3; perhaps TRBD2 as D (5 bases). CDR3 size: 16 residues. The germline V gene has CDR1 SGHRS and CDR2 YFSETQ. Trimming cost V 3 bases and J 0 bases, with 14 bases left between them. CDR3 coding DNA: TGCGCCAGCAGCTCGAGGCGAGCGGCTAGCACAGATACGCAGTATTTT. It translates to CASSSRRAASTDTQYF.

The rearrangement joins TRBV2 to TRBJ2-2, with 7 bases lining up with TRBD1. V lost 6 bases, J lost 7 bases, and 11 bases stayed unmatched. This CDR3 region has 15 residues. The germline V gene has CDR1 SNHLY and CDR2 FYNNEI. Here the CDR3 reads CASRGGRGLIGELFF. The CDR3 nucleotides read TGTGCCAGCAGAGGGGGCAGGGGGTTGATCGGGGAGCTGTTTTTT. The whole variable domain, filled in from reference TRBV2 and TRBJ2-2, reads EPEVTQTPSHQVTQMGQEVILRCVPISNHLYFYWYRQILGQKVEFLVSFYNNEISEKSEIFDDQFSVERPDGSNFTLKIRSTKLEDSAMYFCASRGGRGLIGELFFGEGSRLTVL.

This clone was counted a single time. The V and J genes are TRBV6-1 and TRBJ2-5, with D possibly matching TRBD1 (7 bases). CDR1 and CDR2 from the germline V gene are MNHNS and SASEGT. This CDR3 spans 13 amino acids. V was clipped by 8 bases and J by 9 bases, with 19 bases between them. The chain's CDR3 is CASGGTDHQAQYF. DNA of the CDR3: TGTGCCAGCGGGGGGACAGACCATCAGGCCCAGTACTTC.

The chain combines TRBV5-1 with TRBJ2-1, with TRBD1 matching over 8 bases. Losses at the gene ends were 7 bases for V and 6 bases for J; bases not matched to a gene: 9. Germline V CDR1 and CDR2: SGHRS, YFSETQ. There are 14 residues in the CDR3. In nucleotides, the CDR3 is TGCGCCAGCCTGGACAGGGCCAAGGGCAATGAGCAGTTCTTC. This gives the protein CASLDRAKGNEQFF.

Here the CDR3 DNA reads TGTGCCAGCAGCCCGAAGGGCCAAGAGACCCAGTACTTC. Its translation: CASSPKGQETQYF. The chain combines TRBV13 with TRBJ2-5; D is unresolved. This CDR3 spans 13 amino acids. CDR1 and CDR2 (germline): PRHDT, FYEKMQ (reference sequence). V was pared by 5 bases and J by 1 base, with 8 bases between.

This chain connects TRBV18 to TRBJ1-2, with D uncertain. The CDR3 covers 13 residues. With 8 bases removed from V and 5 bases from J, the gap between germline ends came to 15 bases. Looked up from germline, CDR1 is KGHSH and CDR2 is LQKENI. CDR3 sequence (DNA): TGTGCCAGCCGGGTCTCCCGTGGGTATGGCTACACCTTC. Translation gives CASRVSRGYGYTF.

This clone was counted only a few times. In DNA, the CDR3 is TGTGCCTGGAGTAATACCTATCAGCCCCAGCATTTT. Protein sequence: CAWSNTYQPQHF. V usage is TRBV30 and J usage is TRBJ1-5; D is unclear. This CDR3 is 12 amino acids long. Trimming removed 2 bases from V and 5 bases from J, with 7 bases in between. CDR1 is GTSNPN and CDR2 is SVGIG in the germline V gene (reference sequence).